This TCR beta chain appears in the sequencing data of a study of blood T cell repertoires in COVID-19. About the study: COVID-19 samples collected from the United States, Italy and Spain covered acute and convalescent phases. T cells, B-cell-depleted T cells, or PBMCs supplied cDNA or gDNA.

This CDR3 comprises 18 residues. With V trimmed by 0 bases and J by 4 bases, 14 bases remained unmatched. Looked up from germline, CDR1 is MNHNS and CDR2 is SASEGT. Under the authors' procedure: Estimates of nucleated cell counts were drawn from the amplification of reference gene primers. Sequencing used immunoSEQ multiplex PCR; TCRdb keeps in-frame clones, though not all of them. V, J and clone size reflect that table, while D and trimming were determined from the DNA. The data hold roughly 59,000 clones, with about 78% observed a single time. This chain joins TRBV6-1 and TRBJ2-7, with TRBD1 matching over 8 bases. Input material: peripheral blood. This receptor was obtained from a man at least 80 years old with acute or convalescent COVID-19. The CDR3 sequence is CASSEAGRGHKGEYEQYF. In nucleotides, the CDR3 is TGTGCCAGCAGTGAAGCGGGCAGGGGGCACAAAGGGGAATACGAGCAGTACTTC.